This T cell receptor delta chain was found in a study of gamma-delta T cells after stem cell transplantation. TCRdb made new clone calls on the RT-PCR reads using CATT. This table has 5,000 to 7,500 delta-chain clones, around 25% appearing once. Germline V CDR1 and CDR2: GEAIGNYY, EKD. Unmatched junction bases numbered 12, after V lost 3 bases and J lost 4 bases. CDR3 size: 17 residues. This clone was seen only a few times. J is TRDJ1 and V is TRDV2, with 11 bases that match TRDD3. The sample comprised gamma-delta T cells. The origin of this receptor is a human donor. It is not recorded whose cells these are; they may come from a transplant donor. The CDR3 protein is CACDPLGGYAGDDKLIF. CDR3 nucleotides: TGTGCCTGTGACCCCCTTGGGGGATACGCCGGGGACGATAAACTCATCTTT.